This T cell receptor beta chain was captured in a study of T cells after yellow fever vaccination. TCRdb redid the calling of the 5' RACE reads with MiXCR, one entry per CDR3 protein. The repertoire holds under 55,000 distinct CDR3 sequences, with 6% to 7% as singletons. V was trimmed by 7 bases and J by 8 bases, leaving 11 bases between them. The length of the CDR3 is 11 residues. The germline CDR1 and CDR2 sequences are WSHSY and SAAADI. This clonotype was picked up many times. This chain joins TRBV10-2 and TRBJ1-2; tentatively, D is TRBD1 (5 bases). The TCR originated in a man in his thirties or forties who received the YFV17D yellow fever vaccine. The sample was CD8+ T cells not binding an NS4B(214-222) dextramer, sorted from PBMCs, taken 45 days after the yellow fever booster vaccination. CDR3 sequence reads: CASMQGGGYTF. In nucleotides, the CDR3 is TGCGCCAGCATGCAGGGCGGCGGCTACACCTTC.